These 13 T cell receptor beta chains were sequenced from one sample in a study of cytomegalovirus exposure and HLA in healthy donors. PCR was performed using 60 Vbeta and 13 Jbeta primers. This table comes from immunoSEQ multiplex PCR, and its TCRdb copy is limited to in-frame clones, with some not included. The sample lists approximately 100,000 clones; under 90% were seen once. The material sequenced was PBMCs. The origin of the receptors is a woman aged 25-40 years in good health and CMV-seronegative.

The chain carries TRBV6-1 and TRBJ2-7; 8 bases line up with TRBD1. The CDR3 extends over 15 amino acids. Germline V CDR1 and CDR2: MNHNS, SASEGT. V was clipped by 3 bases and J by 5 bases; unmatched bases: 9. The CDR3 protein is CASSDPGQADDEQYF. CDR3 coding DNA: TGTGCCAGCAGTGACCCGGGACAGGCTGACGACGAGCAGTACTTC.

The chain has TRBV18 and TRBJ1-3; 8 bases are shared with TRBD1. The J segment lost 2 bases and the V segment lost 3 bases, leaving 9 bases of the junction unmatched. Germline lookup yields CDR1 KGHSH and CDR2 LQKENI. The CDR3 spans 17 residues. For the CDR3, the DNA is TGTGCCAGCTCACCTTACACCACAGGGGGACCTGGAAACACCATATATTTT. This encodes CASSPYTTGGPGNTIYF.

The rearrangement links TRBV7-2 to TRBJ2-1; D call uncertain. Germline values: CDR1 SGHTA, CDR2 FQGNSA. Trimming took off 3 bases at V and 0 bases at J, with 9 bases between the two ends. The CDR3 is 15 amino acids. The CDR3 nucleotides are TGTGCCAGCAGCTTTGACTCGAGCTCCTACAATGAGCAGTTCTTC. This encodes CASSFDSSSYNEQFF.

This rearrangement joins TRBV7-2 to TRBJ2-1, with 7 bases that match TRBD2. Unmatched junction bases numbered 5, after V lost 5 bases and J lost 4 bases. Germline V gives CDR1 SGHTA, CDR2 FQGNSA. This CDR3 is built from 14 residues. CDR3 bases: TGTGCCAGCAGCCAAGCGGGGAGTTACAATGAGCAGTTCTTC. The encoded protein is CASSQAGSYNEQFF.

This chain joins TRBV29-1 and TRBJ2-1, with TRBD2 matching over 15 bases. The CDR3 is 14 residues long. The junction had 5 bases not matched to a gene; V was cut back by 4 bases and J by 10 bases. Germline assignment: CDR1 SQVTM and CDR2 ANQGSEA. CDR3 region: CSVGTSGRVAEQFF. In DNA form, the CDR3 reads TGCAGCGTTGGGACTAGCGGGAGGGTTGCCGAGCAGTTCTTC.

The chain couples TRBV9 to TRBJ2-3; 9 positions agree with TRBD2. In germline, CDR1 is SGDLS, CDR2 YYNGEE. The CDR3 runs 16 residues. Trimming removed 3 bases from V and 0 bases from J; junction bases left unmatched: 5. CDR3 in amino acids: CASSGRLAASTDTQYF. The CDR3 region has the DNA TGTGCCAGCAGCGGTAGACTAGCGGCTAGCACAGATACGCAGTATTTT. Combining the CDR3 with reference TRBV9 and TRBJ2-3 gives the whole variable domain DSGVTQTPKHLITATGQRVTLRCSPRSGDLSVYWYQQSLDQGLQFLIQYYNGEERAKGNILERFSAQQFPDLHSELNLSSLELGDSALYFCASSGRLAASTDTQYFGPGTRLTVL.

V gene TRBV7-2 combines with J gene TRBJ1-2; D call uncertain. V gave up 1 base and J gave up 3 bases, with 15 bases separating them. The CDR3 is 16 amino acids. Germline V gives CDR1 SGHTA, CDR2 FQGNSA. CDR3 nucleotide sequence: TGTGCCAGCAGCTTAGTAGGAAGCGTGAGCGACTATGGCTACACCTTC. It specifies CASSLVGSVSDYGYTF.

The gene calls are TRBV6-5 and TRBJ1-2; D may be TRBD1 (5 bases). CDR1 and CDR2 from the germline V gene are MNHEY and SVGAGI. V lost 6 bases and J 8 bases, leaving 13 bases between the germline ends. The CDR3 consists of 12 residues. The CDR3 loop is CASRASGGGYTF. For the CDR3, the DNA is TGTGCCAGCAGGGCGAGCGGGGGAGGCTACACCTTC.

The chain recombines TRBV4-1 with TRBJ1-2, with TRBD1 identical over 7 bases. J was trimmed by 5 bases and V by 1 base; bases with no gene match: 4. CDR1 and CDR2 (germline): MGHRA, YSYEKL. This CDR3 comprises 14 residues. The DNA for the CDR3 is TGCGCCAGCAGCCAAGTAAGCAGGGGGTATGGCTACACCTTC. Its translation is CASSQVSRGYGYTF.

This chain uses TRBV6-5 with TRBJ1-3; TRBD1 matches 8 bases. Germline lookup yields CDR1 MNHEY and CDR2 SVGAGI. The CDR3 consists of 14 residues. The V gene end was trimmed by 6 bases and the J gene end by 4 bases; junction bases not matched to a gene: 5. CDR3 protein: CASRAGQGGNTIYF. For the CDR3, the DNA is TGTGCCAGCAGAGCTGGACAGGGAGGAAACACCATATATTTT.

CDR3 bases: TGCGCCAGCTCCGGGAGCACAGATACGCAGTATTTT. Encoded protein: CASSGSTDTQYF. The chain couples TRBV5-1 to TRBJ2-3; D is uncertain. CDR1 is SGHRS, CDR2 YFSETQ, per germline. This CDR3 region has 12 residues. V shed 7 bases and J shed 0 bases, with 6 bases lying between them.

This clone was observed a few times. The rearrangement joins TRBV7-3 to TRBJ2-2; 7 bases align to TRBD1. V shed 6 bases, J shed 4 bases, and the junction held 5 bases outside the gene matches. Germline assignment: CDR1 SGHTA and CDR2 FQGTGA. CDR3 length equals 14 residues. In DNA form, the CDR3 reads TGTGCCAGCAGTCTACAGGGGATCACCGGGGAGCTGTTTTTT. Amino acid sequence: CASSLQGITGELFF.

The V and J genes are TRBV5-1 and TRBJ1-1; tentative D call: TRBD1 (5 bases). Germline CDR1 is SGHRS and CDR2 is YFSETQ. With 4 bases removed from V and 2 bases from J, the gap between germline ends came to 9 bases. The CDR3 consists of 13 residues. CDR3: CASSMTANTEAFF. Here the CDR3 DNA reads TGCGCCAGCAGCATGACAGCAAACACTGAAGCTTTCTTT. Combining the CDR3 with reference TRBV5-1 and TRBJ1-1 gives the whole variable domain KAGVTQTPRYLIKTRGQQVTLSCSPISGHRSVSWYQQTPGQGLQFLFEYFSETQRNKGNFPGRFSGRQFSNSRSEMNVSTLELGDSALYLCASSMTANTEAFFGQGTRLTVV.